These 20 T cell receptor beta chains came from one sample sequenced in a study of spatial heterogeneity in lung cancer. Time point of the sample: sample taken at primary tumor resection. TCRdb re-called the 5' RACE reads through MiXCR, storing one row per CDR3 protein. The sample records tens of thousands of distinct CDR3 sequences, under 8% being singletons. Sequences were derived from PBMCs, sampled at surgery. All receptors come from a female donor with early-stage non-small cell lung cancer.

This clonotype was seen many times. This rearrangement joins TRBV7-2 to TRBJ2-5; D remains unclear. V gave up 1 base and J gave up 4 bases, with 7 bases separating them. CDR1 and CDR2 (germline): SGHTA, FQGNSA. The CDR3 is 13 residues long. The CDR3 nucleotides are TGTGCCAGCAGCTTAGATCTAGGAGAGACCCAGTACTTC. This codes for CASSLDLGETQYF.

This clonotype was counted once. The gene calls are TRBV24-1 and TRBJ2-5; D gene ambiguous. Germline-derived CDR1 and CDR2 are KGHDR and SFDVKD. Trimming took 3 bases from V and 0 from J, leaving 4 bases between them. This CDR3 contains 13 residues. Written as DNA, the CDR3 is TGTGCCACCAGTGATACGAACCAAGAGACCCAGTACTTC. The encoded protein is CATSDTNQETQYF.

Regarding this clonotype: A much larger clone differs from this one at a single base, so this may be a read error. J is TRBJ1-2 and V is TRBV11-1; D is undetermined. Germline assignment: CDR1 SGHAT and CDR2 FQDESV (reference sequence). The CDR3 contains 11 residues. The CDR3 loop reads CPSSFSPGYTF. The CDR3 DNA is TGTCCCAGCAGCTTTTCCCCGGGCTACACCTTC.

In this sample, this clonotype turned up many times. V usage is TRBV5-1 and J usage is TRBJ2-7; D is ambiguous. The V gene lost 2 bases and the J gene lost 2 bases, with 8 bases spanning the gap. Germline-derived CDR1 and CDR2 are SGHRS and YFSETQ. This CDR3 spans 13 amino acids. CDR3 region: CASSLEAAYEQYF. The DNA for the CDR3 is TGCGCCAGCAGCTTAGAGGCGGCCTACGAGCAGTACTTC. The complete variable domain, with remaining parts taken from reference TRBV5-1 and TRBJ2-7, reads KAGVTQTPRYLIKTRGQQVTLSCSPISGHRSVSWYQQTPGQGLQFLFEYFSETQRNKGNFPGRFSGRQFSNSRSEMNVSTLELGDSALYLCASSLEAAYEQYFGPGTRLTVT.

There are many counts of this clonotype. V gene TRBV21-1 combines with J gene TRBJ2-1; TRBD2, as called in the table, went unchecked against the DNA. TRBV21-1 is flagged as a pseudogene. The CDR3 is 21 residues long. The CDR3 DNA follows: TGTGCCAGCAGCAAAGAGGGACCGACAGACCGCGCAGGGGGAGGGGGCAATGAGCAGTTCTTC. Its protein is CASSKEGPTDRAGGGGNEQFF.

This clonotype came up many times. This rearrangement joins TRBV7-3 to TRBJ1-2, with 9 bases identical to TRBD1. With 5 bases clipped from V and 5 bases from J, the junction kept 27 bases outside the gene matches. There are 21 residues in the CDR3. Germline V gene lookup returns CDR1 SGHTA and CDR2 FQGTGA. The CDR3 sequence: CASSAAPYRGLRHLTQYGYTF. The CDR3 DNA sequence: TGTGCCAGCAGCGCAGCCCCTTACAGGGGGCTGAGGCACCTCACCCAATATGGCTACACCTTC.

There are many counts of this clonotype. This sequence joins TRBV10-3 and TRBJ2-1; D is uncertain. This CDR3 comprises 12 residues. Germline V gene data show CDR1 as ENHRY and CDR2 as SYGVKD. The germline V and J ends were trimmed by 3 bases and 5 bases, with 5 bases remaining between them. The CDR3 DNA reads TGTGCCATCAGTGATCGGAACAATGAGCAGTTCTTC. It codes for CAISDRNNEQFF.

At least ten counts were recorded for this clonotype. This rearrangement joins TRBV4-2 to TRBJ2-7; D may be TRBD1 (6 bases). Trimming removed 2 bases from V and 2 bases from J, with 10 bases in between. The CDR3 contains 14 residues. Germline CDR1 is LGHNA and CDR2 is YNFKEQ. The CDR3 here is CASSQSGTTYEQYF. The CDR3 DNA reads as TGTGCCAGCAGCCAATCCGGGACAACCTACGAGCAGTACTTC.

This clonotype was observed a handful of times. This chain connects TRBV2 to TRBJ1-5; D unresolved. Germline CDR1 is SNHLY and CDR2 is FYNNEI. V was shortened by 1 base and J by 4 bases, with 14 bases between the two germline ends. This CDR3 is 16 amino acids long. CDR3 DNA sequence: TGTGCCAGCAGTGAAGACGGAGCGGGTGGGAATCAGCCCCAGCATTTT. The encoded protein is CASSEDGAGGNQPQHF.

This clonotype was observed at least ten times. This chain joins TRBV25-1 and TRBJ2-1; D remains ambiguous. V shed 7 bases and J shed 7 bases, with 8 bases lying between them. The CDR3 runs to 11 residues. Germline V gives CDR1 MGHDK, CDR2 SYGVNS. The CDR3 sequence is CASTLRNEQFF. The CDR3 DNA follows: TGTGCCAGCACTCTTAGGAATGAGCAGTTCTTC. Supplemented by reference TRBV25-1 and TRBJ2-1, the full variable domain reads EADIYQTPRYLVIGTGKKITLECSQTMGHDKMYWYQQDPGMELHLIHYSYGVNSTEKGDLSSESTVSRIRTEHFPLTLESARPSHTSQYLCASTLRNEQFFGPGTRLTVL.

This clonotype was seen a single time. A much more abundant neighbour one base away suggests this may be a read error. V and J are TRBV9 and TRBJ1-6; perhaps TRBD1 as D (6 bases). This CDR3 is built from 18 residues. The germline V and J ends were trimmed by 10 bases and 4 bases, with 27 bases remaining between them. The germline V gene has CDR1 SGDLS and CDR2 YYNGEE. CDR3 loop: CAGHNDRPEREYNSPLHF. DNA for the CDR3: TGTGCCGGACACAACGACAGGCCTGAGCGGGAGTATAATTCACCCCTCCACTTT.

This clonotype was observed at least ten times. V gene TRBV4-3 combines with J gene TRBJ1-4; 7 positions agree with TRBD1. From germline, CDR1 is LGHNA and CDR2 YSLEER. V was pared by 1 base and J by 8 bases, with 4 bases of the junction left unmatched. There are 14 residues in the CDR3. CDR3 in amino acids: CASSQGQGSEKLFF. CDR3 DNA sequence: TGCGCCAGCAGCCAAGGACAGGGATCGGAAAAACTGTTTTTT.

This clonotype came up many times. The rearrangement links TRBV29-1 to TRBJ2-3, with 9 bases identical to TRBD1. J was trimmed by 4 bases and V by 7 bases; bases with no gene match: 6. Germline CDR1 SQVTM, CDR2 ANQGSEA. This CDR3 contains 13 residues. This CDR3 reads CSANRGRPDTQYF. Written as DNA, the CDR3 is TGCAGCGCAAACAGGGGGCGGCCAGATACGCAGTATTTT.

This clonotype was detected many times. The V call is TRBV5-1, the J call TRBJ1-5, with D perhaps TRBD1 (6 bases). This CDR3 contains 15 residues. Germline assignment: CDR1 SGHRS and CDR2 YFSETQ. V was trimmed by 0 bases and J by 7 bases, leaving 14 bases between them. The CDR3 here is CASSLGLDREQPQHF. In DNA, the CDR3 is TGCGCCAGCAGCTTGGGGTTGGACAGAGAACAGCCCCAGCATTTT.

This clonotype was detected many times. V is TRBV11-3 and J is TRBJ2-5; 7 nucleotides line up with TRBD2. The germline V gene has CDR1 SGHNT and CDR2 YENEEA. The length of the CDR3 is 18 residues. V shed 4 bases and J 4 bases; nucleotides not matched to a gene: 18. The CDR3 region is CASSSRGSGLGQRETQYF. CDR3 coding DNA: TGTGCCAGCAGCTCCCGAGGTAGCGGGTTGGGCCAAAGAGAGACCCAGTACTTC. The full variable domain, rest sourced from reference TRBV11-3 and TRBJ2-5, is EAGVVQSPRYKIIEKKQPVAFWCNPISGHNTLYWYLQNLGQGPELLIRYENEEAVDDSQLPKDRFSAERLKGVDSTLKIQPAELGDSAVYLCASSSRGSGLGQRETQYFGPGTRLLVL.

The CDR3 DNA reads TGCGCCAGCAGCTTGGATGTGGGCCTAGCCAAAAACATTCAGTACTTC. Residues: CASSLDVGLAKNIQYF. The chain combines TRBV5-1 with TRBJ2-4; D remains ambiguous. The CDR3 totals 16 residues. Germline assignment: CDR1 SGHRS and CDR2 YFSETQ. V was clipped by 0 bases and J by 0 bases, with 10 bases between them.

This clonotype was seen repeatedly, ten times or more. The J gene is TRBJ1-5, the V gene TRBV12-3 or TRBV12-4; 8 bases map to TRBD1. This CDR3 region has 15 residues. Germline trimming cut 1 base from V and 1 base from J; bases unmatched to any gene: 0. This CDR3 is CASSLGTGSNQPQHF. The CDR3 nucleotides read TGTGCCAGCAGTTTAGGGACAGGGAGCAATCAGCCCCAGCATTTT.

At least ten counts were recorded for this clonotype. The rearrangement uses TRBV6-5 and TRBJ2-2, with 7 bases aligning to TRBD2. This CDR3 has 14 residues. V trimming: 5 bases; J trimming: 4 bases; junction bases outside the gene matches: 4. CDR1 is MNHEY, CDR2 SVGAGI, per germline. CDR3 in amino acids: CASSKAGSTGELFF. The CDR3 DNA reads TGTGCCAGCAGTAAAGCGGGAAGCACCGGGGAGCTGTTTTTT.

This sequence joins TRBV5-5 and TRBJ1-1; 7 bases are shared with TRBD1. V trimming: 0 bases; J trimming: 5 bases; junction bases outside the gene matches: 7. Germline CDR1 SGHKS, CDR2 YYEKEE (reference sequence). The CDR3 spans 15 residues. The CDR3 DNA sequence: TGTGCCAGCAGCTTGGGTACTACAGGGGATACTGAAGCTTTCTTT. Its protein product is CASSLGTTGDTEAFF.

This rearrangement joins TRBV20-1 to TRBJ1-2; weak D call: TRBD1 (5 bases). The germline V and J ends were trimmed by 0 bases and 5 bases, with 10 bases remaining between them. The CDR3 sequence is 13 residues long. Germline-derived CDR1 and CDR2 are DFQATT and SNEGSKA (reference sequence). CDR3 amino acids: CSAREGTEYGYTF. The DNA of the CDR3 is TGCAGTGCTAGAGAGGGGACCGAGTATGGCTACACCTTC.